This TCR beta chain is from a study of cytotoxic CD8 clonotypes in ibrutinib-treated CLL. Study summary: The patients comprised approximately eleven relapsed/refractory and around 16 treatment-naive cases, some 17 IGHV unmutated. Complete response was seen in 2 patients and partial in approximately 24; about twelve progressed and roughly 15 stayed remitted after a median roughly six years.

With regard to this clone: Its antigen is unknown.

Using immunoSEQ multiplex PCR, the repertoire was profiled, and TCRdb retains in-frame clones only, with some absent. The sample yields roughly 250,000 clones, under 80% seen once. V lost 5 bases and J 15 bases, leaving 17 bases between the germline ends. Germline loops: CDR1 DFQATT, CDR2 SNEGSKA (reference sequence). CDR3 length equals 11 residues. The study, taken as a whole, reports: Clonality grew at ibrutinib response; at progression, it decreased back toward baseline. For progressing versus sustained-remission patients, sampling times were not the same.

This chain joins TRBV20-1 and TRBJ2-1; D is uncertain. The specimen was PBMCs, collected after 24 months of ibrutinib treatment. The receptor was isolated from a human donor with chronic lymphocytic leukemia. The CDR3 loop reads CSAPTLRFRFF. DNA of the CDR3: TGCAGTGCTCCAACACTACGATTTAGGTTCTTC.